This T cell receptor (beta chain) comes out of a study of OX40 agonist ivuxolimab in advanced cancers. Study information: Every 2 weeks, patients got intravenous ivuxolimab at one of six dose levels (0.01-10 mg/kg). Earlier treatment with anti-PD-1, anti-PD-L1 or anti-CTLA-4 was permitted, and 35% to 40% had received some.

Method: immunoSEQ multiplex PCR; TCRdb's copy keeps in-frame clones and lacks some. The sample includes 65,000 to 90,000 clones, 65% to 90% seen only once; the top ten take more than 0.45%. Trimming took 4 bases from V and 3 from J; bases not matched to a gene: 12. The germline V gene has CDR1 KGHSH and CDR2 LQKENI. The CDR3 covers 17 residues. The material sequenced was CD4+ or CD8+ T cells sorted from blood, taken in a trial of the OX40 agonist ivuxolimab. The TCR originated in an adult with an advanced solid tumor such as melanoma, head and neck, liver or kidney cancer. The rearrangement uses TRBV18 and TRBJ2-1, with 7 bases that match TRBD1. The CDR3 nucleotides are TGTGCCAGCTCACGAAAACCCGGGACAGAACTCTACAATGAGCAGTTCTTC. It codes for CASSRKPGTELYNEQFF.